The 27 T cell receptor beta chains given below trace back to one sample, sequenced in a study of blood T cell repertoires in COVID-19. Assay used: immunoSEQ multiplex PCR; TCRdb lists only in-frame clones, some missing. The table lists roughly 120,000 clones, more than 90% of them singletons. The sequencing input was peripheral blood. These receptors originate from a man in his sixties with COVID-19, enrolled during active disease.

The chain couples TRBV28 to TRBJ2-7, with D tentatively TRBD1 (5 bases). Germline CDR1 MDHEN, CDR2 SYDVKM. The CDR3 is made up of 15 amino acids. With 6 bases removed from V and 0 bases from J, the gap between germline ends came to 15 bases. In DNA, the CDR3 is TGTGCCAGCAGAGGGGTTTGGGTAAGCTCCTACGAGCAGTACTTC. The encoded protein is CASRGVWVSSYEQYF.

The chain has TRBV28 and TRBJ2-7, with D tentatively TRBD1 (6 bases). Looked up from germline, CDR1 is MDHEN and CDR2 is SYDVKM. The V end lost 6 bases, the J end lost 5 bases, and 14 bases lay between the germline ends. The CDR3 contains 13 residues. This CDR3 reads CASRLQGFNEQYF. The CDR3 DNA reads as TGTGCCAGCAGACTACAGGGCTTCAACGAGCAGTACTTC.

This rearrangement joins TRBV5-6 to TRBJ1-2, with a weak D call TRBD1 (6 bases). There are 14 residues in the CDR3. Per germline, CDR1 SGHDT and CDR2 YYEEEE. V was cut by 0 bases and J by 2 bases, with 8 bases left in between. CDR3: CASSLGGRNYGYTF. CDR3 DNA: TGTGCCAGCAGCTTGGGGGGGCGCAACTATGGCTACACCTTC.

The CDR3: CASSLSLAGGRDTQYF. The CDR3 DNA follows: TGTGCCAGCAGCTTGTCCCTAGCGGGAGGAAGAGATACGCAGTATTTT. The chain uses TRBV5-4 and TRBJ2-3, with 11 bases lining up with TRBD2. Germline loops: CDR1 SGHNT, CDR2 YYREEE (reference sequence). The V gene end was trimmed by 1 base and the J gene end by 5 bases; junction bases not matched to a gene: 6. CDR3 size: 16 residues.

As to this clone: Other DNA sequences of this sample code for an identical CDR3. The chain recombines TRBV19 with TRBJ1-2; possible D gene TRBD1, 5 bases. Trimming took 6 bases from V and 2 from J, leaving 10 bases between them. The CDR3 is made up of 13 amino acids. Germline V lookup: CDR1 LNHDA, CDR2 SQIVND (reference sequence). As DNA, the CDR3 is TGTGCCAGTAGCCTACAGGCGAACTATGGCTACACCTTC. Protein sequence: CASSLQANYGYTF.

The chain employs TRBV5-4 and TRBJ1-4; the D gene is possibly TRBD1 (5 bases). The CDR3 runs to 13 residues. Germline V gene lookup returns CDR1 SGHNT and CDR2 YYREEE (reference sequence). Trimming took off 4 bases at V and 8 bases at J, with 12 bases between the two ends. The CDR3 region has the DNA TGTGCCAGCAGCATATCGACAGAAGAAAAACTGTTTTTT. Protein sequence: CASSISTEEKLFF.

This clone appeared once. CDR3 DNA: TGTGCCAGCAGCGGGACTAGCGGCTCATACAATGAGCAGTTCTTC. Amino acids: CASSGTSGSYNEQFF. This chain uses TRBV7-3 with TRBJ2-1, with 11 positions matching TRBD2. The ends lost 5 bases at V and 4 bases at J; junction bases unmatched: 4. From germline, CDR1 is SGHTA and CDR2 FQGTGA. CDR3 size: 15 residues.

This clone was seen a few times. The genes are TRBV29-1 and TRBJ1-2; possibly TRBD1 for D (5 bases). The CDR3 totals 12 residues. CDR1 and CDR2 from the germline V gene are SQVTM and ANQGSEA. The V and J ends lost 7 bases and 4 bases respectively, with 13 bases between them. This chain's CDR3 is CSGYDSSYGYTF. In nucleotides, the CDR3 is TGCAGCGGATACGACAGCTCCTATGGCTACACCTTC.

This sequence joins TRBV5-1 and TRBJ1-2; 8 positions agree with TRBD1. Trimming removed 4 bases from V and 5 bases from J; junction bases left unmatched: 19. The germline CDR1 and CDR2 sequences are SGHRS and YFSETQ. This CDR3 contains 18 residues. This chain's CDR3 is CASSHGGGQGKVRYGYTF. CDR3 nucleotide sequence: TGCGCCAGCAGCCATGGGGGCGGACAGGGAAAAGTTCGGTATGGCTACACCTTC.

V usage is TRBV18 and J usage is TRBJ2-7; 8 nucleotides match TRBD2. The germline V gene encodes CDR1 KGHSH and CDR2 LQKENI. V trimming: 3 bases; J trimming: 3 bases; junction bases outside the gene matches: 4. CDR3 length: 14 amino acids. CDR3: CASSPGAGVYEQYF. The CDR3 DNA is TGTGCCAGCTCACCGGGAGCGGGAGTCTACGAGCAGTACTTC.

This chain joins TRBV4-1 and TRBJ1-5; 8 bases align to TRBD1. The CDR3 runs 17 residues. Unmatched junction bases numbered 13, after V lost 4 bases and J lost 5 bases. Germline V lookup: CDR1 MGHRA, CDR2 YSYEKL. Here the CDR3 DNA reads TGCGCCAGCAGCCGCGGCGCCAGGGGGCGAAGGGATCAGCCCCAGCATTTT. Translated, it gives CASSRGARGRRDQPQHF.

The chain has TRBV24-1 and TRBJ2-3, with D possibly matching TRBD1 (5 bases). V shed 4 bases and J shed 0 bases, with 16 bases lying between them. The CDR3 covers 17 residues. Germline V gene data show CDR1 as KGHDR and CDR2 as SFDVKD. DNA of the CDR3: TGTGCCACCAGTGACCGCGGACATTCTCCTAGCACAGATACGCAGTATTTT. This encodes CATSDRGHSPSTDTQYF.

The J gene is TRBJ2-2, the V gene TRBV18; D gene unclear. Germline V gene data show CDR1 as KGHSH and CDR2 as LQKENI. This CDR3 comprises 14 residues. The V end was cut by 3 bases, the J end by 3 bases, with 8 bases between. For the CDR3, the DNA is TGTGCCAGCTCACCCCGAGGCGACACCGGGGAGCTGTTTTTT. It specifies CASSPRGDTGELFF.

This clone was seen just once. The chain is built from TRBV28 and TRBJ1-5; tentatively, D is TRBD1 (5 bases). The germline gives CDR1 MDHEN, CDR2 SYDVKM. Trimming took off 6 bases at V and 2 bases at J, with 14 bases between the two ends. This CDR3 region has 15 residues. The CDR3 region is CASSRGGTGNQPQHF. The CDR3 nucleotides read TGTGCCAGCAGCCGGGGGGGAACGGGCAATCAGCCCCAGCATTTT.

The gene calls are TRBV18 and TRBJ2-7; D may be TRBD2 (6 bases). The V end was cut by 3 bases, the J end by 3 bases, with 9 bases between. The germline V gene has CDR1 KGHSH and CDR2 LQKENI. The CDR3 runs to 13 residues. The chain's CDR3 is CASSPGLGYEQYF. DNA for the CDR3: TGTGCCAGCTCACCGGGACTGGGCTACGAGCAGTACTTC.

V gene TRBV11-3 combines with J gene TRBJ2-3, with TRBD1 identical over 10 bases. V lost 6 bases and J lost 4; bases outside the gene matches: 13. The germline gives CDR1 SGHNT, CDR2 YENEEA. The CDR3 runs to 17 residues. CDR3 bases: TGTGCCAGCAGGTCCGGGACAGGGGTCTGGGGGGCAGATACGCAGTATTTT. This gives the protein CASRSGTGVWGADTQYF.

The J gene is TRBJ2-7, the V gene TRBV14, with 12 bases lining up with TRBD1. This CDR3 is built from 17 residues. Germline trimming cut 1 base from V and 6 bases from J; bases unmatched to any gene: 10. The germline gives CDR1 SGHDN, CDR2 FVKESK. The CDR3 nucleotides are TGTGCCAGCAGCCAAGTATTCCCCGGGACAGGGGGCGGCGAGCAGTACTTC. Translation: CASSQVFPGTGGGEQYF.

The chain links TRBV28 to TRBJ2-3; TRBD2 agrees at 7 bases. Trimming took 4 bases from V and 2 from J; bases not matched to a gene: 6. Germline V lookup: CDR1 MDHEN, CDR2 SYDVKM. The CDR3 loop spans 15 amino acids. The CDR3 sequence: CASSSLAELTDTQYF. In DNA form, the CDR3 reads TGTGCCAGCAGTTCCCTAGCGGAGCTCACAGATACGCAGTATTTT.

V and J are TRBV30 and TRBJ1-1; tentative D call: TRBD1 (6 bases). This CDR3 is built from 11 residues. Looked up from germline, CDR1 is GTSNPN and CDR2 is SVGIG (reference sequence). V was pared by 6 bases and J by 3 bases, with 8 bases between. The CDR3 protein is CACKGDTEAFF. Written as DNA, the CDR3 is TGTGCCTGTAAGGGGGACACTGAAGCTTTCTTT.

The table lists this clone with a few counts. The chain uses TRBV29-1 and TRBJ2-7; 7 nucleotides match TRBD1. The CDR3 totals 15 residues. CDR1 is SQVTM and CDR2 is ANQGSEA in the germline V gene. V was clipped by 5 bases and J by 3 bases; unmatched bases: 13. The CDR3 region has the DNA TGCAGCGTTAAGGGGGAGAGGGGGCGCTTCTACGAGCAGTACTTC. Its protein is CSVKGERGRFYEQYF.

The chain recombines TRBV11-3 with TRBJ2-7; TRBD2 might be the D (6 bases). The germline V and J ends were trimmed by 7 bases and 7 bases, with 20 bases remaining between them. The CDR3 is 14 residues long. Looked up from germline, CDR1 is SGHNT and CDR2 is YENEEA. The CDR3 DNA follows: TGTGCCAGCACCCTTCGGACTAACCTTCAGGAGCAGTACTTC. This encodes CASTLRTNLQEQYF.

Remarks on this clone: At the DNA level, this CDR3 is encoded by other sequences in the same sample as well. The chain carries TRBV5-1 and TRBJ1-1, with D perhaps matching TRBD1 (6 bases). V gave up 2 bases and J gave up 4 bases, with 12 bases separating them. The germline gives CDR1 SGHRS, CDR2 YFSETQ. The CDR3 totals 14 residues. CDR3 amino acids: CASSLGTRGTEAFF. DNA for the CDR3: TGCGCCAGCAGCTTAGGGACCAGGGGCACTGAAGCTTTCTTT.

DNA of the CDR3: TGTGCCATCAGTGAGTCGGGGAGCGGGGCTCCCTACAATGAGCAGTTCTTC. It encodes CAISESGSGAPYNEQFF. V and J are TRBV10-3 and TRBJ2-1, with 7 bases aligning to TRBD2. Germline CDR1 ENHRY, CDR2 SYGVKD. Trimming took 0 bases from V and 2 from J; bases not matched to a gene: 7. The CDR3 is 17 amino acids.

The CDR3 sequence: CASSLGGEEAFF. CDR3 DNA sequence: TGTGCCAGCAGTCTAGGGGGGGAAGAAGCTTTCTTT. The V and J genes are TRBV6-5 and TRBJ1-1; maybe TRBD1 (6 bases). CDR3 size: 12 residues. Trimming removed 5 bases from V and 8 bases from J, with 12 bases in between. Germline CDR1 and CDR2: MNHEY and SVGAGI.

The rearrangement links TRBV5-1 to TRBJ1-6, with D perhaps matching TRBD1 (5 bases). This CDR3 region has 15 residues. V was cut by 0 bases and J by 9 bases, with 13 bases left in between. The germline gives CDR1 SGHRS, CDR2 YFSETQ. The CDR3 coding sequence is TGCGCCAGCAGCTTGGTTGGAGGGGTGACTTCACCCCTCCACTTT. This translates into CASSLVGGVTSPLHF.

In its sample, this clone was seen a few times. The V and J genes are TRBV11-3 and TRBJ2-7, with TRBD1 matching 9 bases. CDR3 length: 17 amino acids. V dropped 5 bases and J dropped 4; count of bases not matched to a gene: 15. The germline gives CDR1 SGHNT, CDR2 YENEEA. CDR3 region: CASSPPSGTGSSYEQYF. In DNA form, the CDR3 reads TGTGCCAGCAGCCCTCCCTCCGGGACAGGGAGCTCGTACGAGCAGTACTTC.

The J gene is TRBJ2-2, the V gene TRBV28; 7 bases line up with TRBD1. Germline V gives CDR1 MDHEN, CDR2 SYDVKM. The CDR3 is 16 residues long. After removal of 2 bases from V and 5 bases from J, the junction contained 8 bases not matched to a gene. CDR3 sequence reads: CASSLGRTGGTGELFF. In DNA, the CDR3 is TGTGCCAGCAGTTTAGGGCGGACAGGTGGAACCGGGGAGCTGTTTTTT. Filled out from reference TRBV28 and TRBJ2-2, the complete variable domain reads DVKVTQSSRYLVKRTGEKVFLECVQDMDHENMFWYRQDPGLGLRLIYFSYDVKMKEKGDIPEGYSVSREKKERFSLILESASTNQTSMYLCASSLGRTGGTGELFFGEGSRLTVL.